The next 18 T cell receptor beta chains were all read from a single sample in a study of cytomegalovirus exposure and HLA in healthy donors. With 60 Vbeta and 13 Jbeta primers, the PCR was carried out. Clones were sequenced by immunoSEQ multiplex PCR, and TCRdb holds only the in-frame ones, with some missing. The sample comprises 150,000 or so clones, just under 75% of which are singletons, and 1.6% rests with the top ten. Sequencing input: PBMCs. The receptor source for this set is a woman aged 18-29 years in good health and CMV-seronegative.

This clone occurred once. The CDR3 is CASSQGQGGMSRGYTF. CDR3 sequence (DNA): TGTGCCAGCAGCCAGGGACAGGGAGGGATGTCGCGTGGCTACACCTTC. The V gene is TRBV5-5, the J gene TRBJ1-2, with 9 bases matching TRBD1. The junction had 14 bases not matched to a gene; V was cut back by 4 bases and J by 7 bases. There are 16 residues in the CDR3. CDR1 is SGHKS, CDR2 YYEKEE, per germline (reference sequence).

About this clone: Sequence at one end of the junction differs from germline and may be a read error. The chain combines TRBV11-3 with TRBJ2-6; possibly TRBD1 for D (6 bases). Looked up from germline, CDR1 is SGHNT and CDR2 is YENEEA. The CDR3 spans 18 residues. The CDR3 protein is CASSSGVGRASGANGLTF. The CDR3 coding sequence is TGTGCCAGCAGCTCAGGGGTTGGACGGGCCTCTGGGGCCAACGGCCTGACTTTC.

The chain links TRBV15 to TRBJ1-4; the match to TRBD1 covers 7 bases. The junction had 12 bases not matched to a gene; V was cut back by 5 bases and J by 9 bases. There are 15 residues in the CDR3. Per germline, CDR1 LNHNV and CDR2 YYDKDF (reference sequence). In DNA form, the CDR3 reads TGTGCCACCAGCGGAAGACAGGGTAGGGAGAAAAAACTGTTTTTT. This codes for CATSGRQGREKKLFF.

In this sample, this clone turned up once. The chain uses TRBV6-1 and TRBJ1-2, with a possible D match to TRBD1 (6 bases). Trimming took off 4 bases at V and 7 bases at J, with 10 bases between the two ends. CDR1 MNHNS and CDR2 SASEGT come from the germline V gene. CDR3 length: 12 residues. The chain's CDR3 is CASSGEGGGYTF. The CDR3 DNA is TGTGCCAGCAGTGGAGAAGGGGGTGGCTACACCTTC.

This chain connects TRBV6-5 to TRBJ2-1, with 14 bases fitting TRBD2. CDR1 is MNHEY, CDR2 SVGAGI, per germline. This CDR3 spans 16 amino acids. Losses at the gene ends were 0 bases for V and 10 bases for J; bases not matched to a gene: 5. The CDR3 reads CASSYSRLAGGEEQFF. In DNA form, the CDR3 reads TGTGCCAGCAGTTACTCTAGACTAGCGGGAGGGGAGGAGCAGTTCTTC.

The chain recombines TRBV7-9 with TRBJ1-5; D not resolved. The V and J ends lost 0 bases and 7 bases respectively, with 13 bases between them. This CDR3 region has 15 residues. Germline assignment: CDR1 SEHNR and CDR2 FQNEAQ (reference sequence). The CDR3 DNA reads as TGTGCCAGCAGCTTAGCGGGAGGGCTCGGACAGCCCCAGCATTTT. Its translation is CASSLAGGLGQPQHF.

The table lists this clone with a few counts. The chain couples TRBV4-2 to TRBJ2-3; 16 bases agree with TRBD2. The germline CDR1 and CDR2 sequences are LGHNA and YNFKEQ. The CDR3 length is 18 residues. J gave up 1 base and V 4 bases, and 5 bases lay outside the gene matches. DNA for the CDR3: TGTGCCAGCAGCCCGGGACTAGCGGGGGGGTTGGGCACAGATACGCAGTATTTT. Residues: CASSPGLAGGLGTDTQYF.

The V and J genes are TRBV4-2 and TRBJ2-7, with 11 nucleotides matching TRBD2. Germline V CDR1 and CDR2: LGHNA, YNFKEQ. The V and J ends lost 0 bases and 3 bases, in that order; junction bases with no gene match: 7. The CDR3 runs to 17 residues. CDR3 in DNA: TGTGCCAGCAGCCAAGAAATCGGGACTAGCGGATTCTACGAGCAGTACTTC. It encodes CASSQEIGTSGFYEQYF.

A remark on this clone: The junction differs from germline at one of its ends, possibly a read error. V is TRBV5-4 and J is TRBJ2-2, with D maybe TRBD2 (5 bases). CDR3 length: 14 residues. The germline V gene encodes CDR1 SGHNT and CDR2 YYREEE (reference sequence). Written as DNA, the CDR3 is TGTGCCAGCAGCTTGGGGAGCGGAACCGGGGAGCCGTTTTTT. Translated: CASSLGSGTGEPFF. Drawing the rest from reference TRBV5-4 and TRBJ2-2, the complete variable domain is ETGVTQSPTHLIKTRGQQVTLRCSSQSGHNTVSWYQQALGQGPQFIFQYYREEENGRGNFPPRFSGLQFPNYSSELNVNALELDDSALYLCASSLGSGTGEPFFGEGSRLTVL.

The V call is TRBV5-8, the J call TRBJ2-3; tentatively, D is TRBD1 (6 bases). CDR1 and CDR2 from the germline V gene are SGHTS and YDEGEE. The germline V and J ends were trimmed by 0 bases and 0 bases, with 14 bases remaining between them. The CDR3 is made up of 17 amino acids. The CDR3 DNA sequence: TGTGCCAGCAGCTTGGTTGGGACAACGACTAGCACAGATACGCAGTATTTT. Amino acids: CASSLVGTTTSTDTQYF. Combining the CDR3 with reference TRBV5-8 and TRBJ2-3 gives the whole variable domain EAGVTQSPTHLIKTRGQQATLRCSPISGHTSVYWYQQALGLGLQFLLWYDEGEERNRGNFPPRFSGRQFPNYSSELNVNALELEDSALYLCASSLVGTTTSTDTQYFGPGTRLTVL.

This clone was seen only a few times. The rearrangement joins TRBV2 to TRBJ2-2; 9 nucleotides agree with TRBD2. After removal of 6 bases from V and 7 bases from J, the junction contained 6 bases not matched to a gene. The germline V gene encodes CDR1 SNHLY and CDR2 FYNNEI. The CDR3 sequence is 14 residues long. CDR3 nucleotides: TGTGCCAGCAGGAGTAGCGGGAGTGGCGGGGAGCTGTTTTTT. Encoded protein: CASRSSGSGGELFF.

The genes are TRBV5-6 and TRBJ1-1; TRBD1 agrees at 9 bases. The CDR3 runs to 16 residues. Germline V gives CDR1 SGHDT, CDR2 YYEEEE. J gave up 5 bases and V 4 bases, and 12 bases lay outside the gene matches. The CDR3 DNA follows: TGTGCCAGCAGCCTTACAGGGGGCTCAGTCGGGACTGAAGCTTTCTTT. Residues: CASSLTGGSVGTEAFF.

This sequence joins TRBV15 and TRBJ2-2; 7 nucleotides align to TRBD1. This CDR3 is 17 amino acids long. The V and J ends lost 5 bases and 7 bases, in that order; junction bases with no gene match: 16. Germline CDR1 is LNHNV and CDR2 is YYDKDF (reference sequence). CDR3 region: CATSGHRVTGFFGELFF. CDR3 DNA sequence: TGTGCCACCAGCGGCCATAGGGTGACAGGGTTCTTCGGGGAGCTGTTTTTT.

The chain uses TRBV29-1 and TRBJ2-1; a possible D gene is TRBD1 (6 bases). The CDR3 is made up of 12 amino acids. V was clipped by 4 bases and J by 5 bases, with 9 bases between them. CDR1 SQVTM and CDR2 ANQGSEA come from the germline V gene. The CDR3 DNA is TGCAGCGTTGCAAACAGGGACAATGAGCAGTTCTTC. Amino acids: CSVANRDNEQFF.

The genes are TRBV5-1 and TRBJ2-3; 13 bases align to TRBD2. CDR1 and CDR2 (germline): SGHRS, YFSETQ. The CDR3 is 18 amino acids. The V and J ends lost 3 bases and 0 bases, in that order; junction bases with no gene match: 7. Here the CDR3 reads CASSSGLAGVTSTDTQYF. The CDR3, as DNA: TGCGCCAGCAGCTCTGGACTAGCGGGGGTTACTAGCACAGATACGCAGTATTTT.

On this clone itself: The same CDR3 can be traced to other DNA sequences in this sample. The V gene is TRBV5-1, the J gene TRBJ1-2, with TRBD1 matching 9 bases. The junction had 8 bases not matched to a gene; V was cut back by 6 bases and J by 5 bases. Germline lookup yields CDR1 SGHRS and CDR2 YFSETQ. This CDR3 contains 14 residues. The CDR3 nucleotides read TGCGCCAGCAAGCCCGGGACAGGGTCGTATGGCTACACCTTC. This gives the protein CASKPGTGSYGYTF.

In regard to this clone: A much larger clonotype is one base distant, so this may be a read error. CDR3 loop: CASSQGDRGLGQPQHF. DNA of the CDR3: TGTGCCAGCAGCCAAGGGGACAGGGGGCTGGGGCAGCCCCAGCATTTT. The rearrangement links TRBV4-2 to TRBJ1-5; 12 bases match TRBD1. The CDR3 contains 16 residues. V was pared by 1 base and J by 7 bases, with 5 bases of the junction left unmatched. Germline V gene data show CDR1 as LGHNA and CDR2 as YNFKEQ.

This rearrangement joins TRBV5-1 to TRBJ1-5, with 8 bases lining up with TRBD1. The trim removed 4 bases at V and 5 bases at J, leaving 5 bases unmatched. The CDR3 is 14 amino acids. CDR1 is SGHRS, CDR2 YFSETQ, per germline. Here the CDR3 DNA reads TGCGCCAGCAGCATACAGGGGGGAGATCAGCCCCAGCATTTT. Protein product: CASSIQGGDQPQHF.